This T cell receptor (beta chain) originates from a study of early T cells in non-severe SARS-CoV-2 infection. As for the study in general: From unsorted whole blood, bulk RNA was sequenced, and the chains remained unpaired.

Unique molecular identifiers were added to individual cDNA molecules. Each CDR3 protein gets one entry after TCRdb re-called the 5' RACE reads with MiXCR. The data hold under 85,000 distinct CDR3 sequences, with 13% to 15% observed a single time. From germline, CDR1 is LGHNT and CDR2 FRNRAP. The CDR3 contains 15 residues. The ends were cut back, 4 bases at V and 9 bases at J, with 16 bases in the middle. This clonotype came up a few times. The sample taken for sequencing was whole blood. The V and J genes are TRBV12-5 and TRBJ1-6, with D perhaps TRBD1 (6 bases). The source of this sequence is an adult who was a healthcare worker with PCR-confirmed SARS-CoV-2 infection or an uninfected control (not recorded which). CDR3 loop: CASGSDTGRTSPLHF. DNA of the CDR3: TGTGCTAGTGGTTCGGACACAGGGCGTACTTCACCCCTCCACTTT.